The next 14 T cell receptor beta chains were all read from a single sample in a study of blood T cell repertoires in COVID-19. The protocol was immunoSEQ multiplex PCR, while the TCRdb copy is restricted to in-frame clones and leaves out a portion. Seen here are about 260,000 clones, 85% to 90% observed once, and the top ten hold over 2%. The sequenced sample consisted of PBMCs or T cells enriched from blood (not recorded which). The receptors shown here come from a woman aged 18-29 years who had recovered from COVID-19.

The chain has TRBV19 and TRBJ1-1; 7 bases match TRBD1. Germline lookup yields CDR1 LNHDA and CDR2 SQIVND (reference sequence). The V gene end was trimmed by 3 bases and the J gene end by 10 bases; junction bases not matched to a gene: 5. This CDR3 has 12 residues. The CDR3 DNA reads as TGTGCCAGTAGTATGTCAGGGGACAGAGCTTTCTTT. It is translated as CASSMSGDRAFF.

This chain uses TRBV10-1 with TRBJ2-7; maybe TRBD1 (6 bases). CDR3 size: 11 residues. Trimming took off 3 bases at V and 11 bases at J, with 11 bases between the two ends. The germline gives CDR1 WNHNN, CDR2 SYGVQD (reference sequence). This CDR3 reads CASSEQGVKYF. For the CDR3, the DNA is TGCGCCAGCAGTGAACAGGGCGTGAAGTACTTC.

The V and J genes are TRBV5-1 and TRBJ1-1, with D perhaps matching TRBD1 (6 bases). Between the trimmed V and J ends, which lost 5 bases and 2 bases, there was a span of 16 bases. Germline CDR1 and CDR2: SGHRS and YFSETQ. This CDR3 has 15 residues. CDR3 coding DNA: TGCGCCAGCAGGGGATCGGGACATATTAACACTGAAGCTTTCTTT. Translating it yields CASRGSGHINTEAFF.

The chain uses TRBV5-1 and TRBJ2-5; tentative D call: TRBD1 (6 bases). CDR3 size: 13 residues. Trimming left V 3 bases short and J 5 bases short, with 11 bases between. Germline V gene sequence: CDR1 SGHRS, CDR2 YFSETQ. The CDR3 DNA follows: TGCGCCAGCAGCTCAACAGGGTTGGAGACCCAGTACTTC. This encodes CASSSTGLETQYF.

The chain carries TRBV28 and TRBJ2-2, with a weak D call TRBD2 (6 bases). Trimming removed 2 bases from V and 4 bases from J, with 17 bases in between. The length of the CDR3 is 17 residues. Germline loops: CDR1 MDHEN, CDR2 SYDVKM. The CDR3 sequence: CASSLVFAGSGTGELFF. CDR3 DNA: TGTGCCAGCAGTTTAGTCTTCGCGGGGTCGGGCACCGGGGAGCTGTTTTTT.

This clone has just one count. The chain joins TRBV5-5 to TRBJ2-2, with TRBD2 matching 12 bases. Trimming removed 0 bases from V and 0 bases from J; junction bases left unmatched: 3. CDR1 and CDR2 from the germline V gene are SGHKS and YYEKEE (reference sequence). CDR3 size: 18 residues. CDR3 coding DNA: TGTGCCAGCAGCTTGGCGGGACTAGCGGGCCCGAACACCGGGGAGCTGTTTTTT. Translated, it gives CASSLAGLAGPNTGELFF.

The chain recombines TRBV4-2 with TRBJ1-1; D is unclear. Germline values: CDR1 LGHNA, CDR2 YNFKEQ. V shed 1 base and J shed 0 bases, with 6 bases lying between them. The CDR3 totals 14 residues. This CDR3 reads CASSQGAMNTEAFF. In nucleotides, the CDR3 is TGTGCCAGCAGCCAAGGCGCTATGAACACTGAAGCTTTCTTT.

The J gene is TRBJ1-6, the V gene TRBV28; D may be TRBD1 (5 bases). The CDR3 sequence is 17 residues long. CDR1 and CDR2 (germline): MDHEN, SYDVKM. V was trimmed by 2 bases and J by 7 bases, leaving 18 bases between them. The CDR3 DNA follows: TGTGCCAGCAGTTTAGGGGGGTCGGGACCGCTGAATTCACCCCTCCACTTT. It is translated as CASSLGGSGPLNSPLHF.

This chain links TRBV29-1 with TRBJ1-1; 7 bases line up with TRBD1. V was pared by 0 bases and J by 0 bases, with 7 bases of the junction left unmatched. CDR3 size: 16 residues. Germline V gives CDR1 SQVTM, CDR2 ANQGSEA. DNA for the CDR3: TGCAGCGTTGAAGATGGGACAGTAGTCATGAACACTGAAGCTTTCTTT. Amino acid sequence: CSVEDGTVVMNTEAFF.

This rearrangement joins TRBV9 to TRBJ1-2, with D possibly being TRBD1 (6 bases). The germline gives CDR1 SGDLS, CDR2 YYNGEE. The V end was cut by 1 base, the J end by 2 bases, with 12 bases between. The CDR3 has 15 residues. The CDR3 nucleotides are TGTGCCAGCAGCGTATGGGGGCGCGGGAACTATGGCTACACCTTC. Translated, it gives CASSVWGRGNYGYTF. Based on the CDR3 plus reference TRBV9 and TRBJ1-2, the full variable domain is DSGVTQTPKHLITATGQRVTLRCSPRSGDLSVYWYQQSLDQGLQFLIQYYNGEERAKGNILERFSAQQFPDLHSELNLSSLELGDSALYFCASSVWGRGNYGYTFGSGTRLTVV.

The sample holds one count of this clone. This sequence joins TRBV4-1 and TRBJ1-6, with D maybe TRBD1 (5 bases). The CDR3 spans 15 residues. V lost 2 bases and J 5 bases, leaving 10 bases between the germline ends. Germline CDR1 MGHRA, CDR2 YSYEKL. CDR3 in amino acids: CASSQIGVDNSPLHF. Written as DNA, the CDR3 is TGCGCCAGCAGCCAAATAGGGGTGGATAATTCACCCCTCCACTTT.

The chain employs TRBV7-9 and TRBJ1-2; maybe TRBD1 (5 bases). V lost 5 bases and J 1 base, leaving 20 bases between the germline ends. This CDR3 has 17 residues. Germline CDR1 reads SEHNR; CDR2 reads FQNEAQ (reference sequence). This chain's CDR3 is CASSHGDLRFNNYGYTF. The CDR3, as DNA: TGTGCCAGCAGCCACGGGGACTTGCGTTTCAATAACTATGGCTACACCTTC. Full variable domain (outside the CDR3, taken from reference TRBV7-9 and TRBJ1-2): DTGVSQNPRHKITKRGQNVTFRCDPISEHNRLYWYRQTLGQGPEFLTYFQNEAQLEKSRLLSDRFSAERPKGSFSTLEIQRTEQGDSAMYLCASSHGDLRFNNYGYTFGSGTRLTVV.

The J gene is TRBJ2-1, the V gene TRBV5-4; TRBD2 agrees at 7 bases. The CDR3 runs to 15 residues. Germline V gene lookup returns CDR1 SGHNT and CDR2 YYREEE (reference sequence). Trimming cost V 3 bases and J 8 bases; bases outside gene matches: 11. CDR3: CASSSGLVMPHEQFF. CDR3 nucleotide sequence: TGTGCCAGCAGCTCCGGACTAGTTATGCCCCATGAGCAGTTCTTC.

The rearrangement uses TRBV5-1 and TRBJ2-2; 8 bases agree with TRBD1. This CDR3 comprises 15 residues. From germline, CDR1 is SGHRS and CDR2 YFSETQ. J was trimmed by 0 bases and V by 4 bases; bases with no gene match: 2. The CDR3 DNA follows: TGCGCCAGCAGCAGGGACAGGACGAACACCGGGGAGCTGTTTTTT. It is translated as CASSRDRTNTGELFF.